These 18 T cell receptor beta chains came from one sample sequenced in a study of CD8 T cells in Susac syndrome. Reverse transcription of about 0.5 to 1 ug RNA used random hexamers. TCRdb re-called the immunoSEQ multiplex PCR reads with MiXCR, one entry per CDR3 protein. The sample records about 250,000 distinct CDR3 sequences, 85% to 95% being singletons. The sample was CD4+ T cells from PBMCs. These receptor sequences come from a human donor with multiple sclerosis.

The chain links TRBV9 to TRBJ1-2; no clear D gene. CDR1 is SGDLS and CDR2 is YYNGEE in the germline V gene. CDR3 length: 14 residues. Trimming stripped 2 bases from V and 0 bases from J, with 8 bases between. In DNA form, the CDR3 reads TGTGCCAGCAGCGTTGCTGACCCTAACTATGGCTACACCTTC. Translation: CASSVADPNYGYTF. The full variable domain, with the rest looked up from reference TRBV9 and TRBJ1-2, is DSGVTQTPKHLITATGQRVTLRCSPRSGDLSVYWYQQSLDQGLQFLIQYYNGEERAKGNILERFSAQQFPDLHSELNLSSLELGDSALYFCASSVADPNYGYTFGSGTRLTVV.

The chain joins TRBV7-3 to TRBJ2-3; D gene uncertain. The CDR3 contains 13 residues. V lost 5 bases, J lost 2 bases, and 8 bases lay in between. Germline CDR1 and CDR2: SGHTA and FQGTGA. The CDR3 spells CASSPQTTDTQYF. DNA for the CDR3: TGTGCCAGCAGCCCACAAACCACAGATACGCAGTATTTT.

This clonotype was detected only a few times. The V call is TRBV12-3 or TRBV12-4, the J call TRBJ1-1, with D maybe TRBD1 (5 bases). The CDR3 extends over 13 amino acids. V was trimmed by 4 bases and J by 4 bases, leaving 10 bases between them. The CDR3: CASSYRSVTEAFF. The CDR3 bases are TGTGCCAGCAGTTACAGGAGCGTCACTGAAGCTTTCTTT.

The chain links TRBV29-1 to TRBJ2-7; D gene uncertain. Germline CDR1 and CDR2: SQVTM and ANQGSEA. The V end was cut by 2 bases, the J end by 0 bases, with 5 bases between. The CDR3 runs 12 residues. CDR3 sequence reads: CSVETVSYEQYF. The CDR3, as DNA: TGCAGCGTTGAAACAGTCTCCTACGAGCAGTACTTC.

Here the CDR3 reads CASIGRGASGRKTQYF. The CDR3 DNA reads TGTGCGTCAATAGGGCGGGGGGCTAGCGGGAGGAAGACGCAGTATTTT. This rearrangement joins TRBV19 to TRBJ2-3; 11 bases agree with TRBD2. Per the germline V gene, CDR1 is LNHDA and CDR2 is SQIVND (reference sequence). CDR3 size: 16 residues. Combining the CDR3 with reference TRBV19 and TRBJ2-3 gives the whole variable domain DGGITQSPKYLFRKEGQNVTLSCEQNLNHDAMYWYRQDPGQGLRLIYYSQIVNDFQKGDIAEGYSVSREKKESFPLTVTSAQKNPTAFYLCASIGRGASGRKTQYFGPGTRLTVL.

The rearrangement links TRBV2 to TRBJ2-4, with D hard to call. Trimming took off 3 bases at V and 1 base at J, with 10 bases between the two ends. Germline V lookup: CDR1 SNHLY, CDR2 FYNNEI. The CDR3 is 15 residues long. The CDR3: CASSESVLAKNIQYF. CDR3 DNA: TGTGCCAGCAGTGAGTCAGTCTTGGCCAAAAACATTCAGTACTTC.

The chain carries TRBV5-1 and TRBJ2-3; 11 positions match TRBD1. The germline V gene encodes CDR1 SGHRS and CDR2 YFSETQ. CDR3 size: 17 residues. With 4 bases clipped from V and 4 bases from J, the junction kept 11 bases outside the gene matches. In DNA, the CDR3 is TGCGCCAGCAGCGTGGACAGGGGGCTTCCCGATGCAGATACGCAGTATTTT. Translating it yields CASSVDRGLPDADTQYF.

This clonotype was detected once. The CDR3 nucleotides are TGTGCCAGCAGCTTGTCGACAGGGCAGAGTGGCTACACCTTC. This codes for CASSLSTGQSGYTF. The chain uses TRBV5-4 and TRBJ1-2, with TRBD1 matching 7 bases. V was pared by 1 base and J by 7 bases, with 7 bases of the junction left unmatched. CDR1 is SGHNT, CDR2 YYREEE, per germline (reference sequence). The CDR3 has 14 residues.

The chain links TRBV5-1 to TRBJ2-5, with D perhaps TRBD2 (6 bases). Looked up from germline, CDR1 is SGHRS and CDR2 is YFSETQ. CDR3 length equals 14 residues. V was pared by 10 bases and J by 0 bases, with 16 bases between. As DNA, the CDR3 is TGCGCCTCCACTCCCGGGGACTACCAAGAGACCCAGTACTTC. Translation: CASTPGDYQETQYF.

This chain links TRBV14 with TRBJ1-3; D gene ambiguous. V lost 5 bases and J lost 0, with 8 bases in between. Germline CDR1 and CDR2: SGHDN and FVKESK. The CDR3 runs 14 residues. This CDR3 reads CASSRWDSGNTIYF. The CDR3 DNA sequence: TGTGCCAGCAGCAGGTGGGACTCTGGAAACACCATATATTTT.

The CDR3 DNA follows: TGTGCCAGCAGTTTGGGGCTGGGCACGAAGCGCCAAGAGACCCAGTACTTC. As protein: CASSLGLGTKRQETQYF. The chain carries TRBV12-3 or TRBV12-4 and TRBJ2-5; weak D call: TRBD1 (5 bases). Trimming took off 3 bases at V and 1 base at J, with 18 bases between the two ends. The CDR3 covers 17 residues.

The J gene is TRBJ1-2, the V gene TRBV4-1; no definite D call. CDR3 length: 15 amino acids. Germline CDR1 is MGHRA and CDR2 is YSYEKL. V was shortened by 0 bases and J by 4 bases, with 12 bases between the two germline ends. The CDR3 spells CASSQDKEGIYGYTF. CDR3 DNA: TGCGCCAGCAGCCAAGATAAAGAAGGGATCTATGGCTACACCTTC.

This clonotype was seen a handful of times. The rearrangement uses TRBV7-9 and TRBJ2-5, with TRBD1 matching 11 bases. The CDR3 runs 15 residues. V was clipped by 5 bases and J by 5 bases; unmatched bases: 7. Germline V gives CDR1 SEHNR, CDR2 FQNEAQ (reference sequence). CDR3 bases: TGTGCCAGCAGCACCAGGACAGGGGGCACGGAGACCCAGTACTTC. Translating gives CASSTRTGGTETQYF.

The chain employs TRBV7-2 and TRBJ2-3, with 9 bases matching TRBD2. The J segment lost 2 bases and the V segment lost 6 bases, leaving 12 bases of the junction unmatched. This CDR3 spans 17 amino acids. CDR1 and CDR2 (germline): SGHTA, FQGNSA. In DNA, the CDR3 is TGTGCCAGCAGGCCGGCGGGGCTAGCGGGGATCACAGATACGCAGTATTTT. This encodes CASRPAGLAGITDTQYF.

A few counts support this clonotype. This chain links TRBV7-3 with TRBJ2-2; D remains ambiguous. CDR3 length: 13 residues. Per the germline V gene, CDR1 is SGHTA and CDR2 is FQGTGA. Deletions cut 1 base from V and 4 bases from J, with 4 bases between. CDR3 sequence reads: CASSLNPTGELFF. The DNA of the CDR3 is TGTGCCAGCAGCTTAAATCCCACCGGGGAGCTGTTTTTT.

This rearrangement joins TRBV7-9 to TRBJ2-2; maybe TRBD1 (6 bases). The CDR3 runs 14 residues. The V and J ends lost 3 bases and 4 bases respectively, with 9 bases between them. Germline assignment: CDR1 SEHNR and CDR2 FQNEAQ (reference sequence). CDR3 sequence (DNA): TGTGCCAGCAGCTTCAGGGGATTCACCGGGGAGCTGTTTTTT. This translates into CASSFRGFTGELFF. The whole variable domain, filled in from reference TRBV7-9 and TRBJ2-2, reads DTGVSQNPRHKITKRGQNVTFRCDPISEHNRLYWYRQTLGQGPEFLTYFQNEAQLEKSRLLSDRFSAERPKGSFSTLEIQRTEQGDSAMYLCASSFRGFTGELFFGEGSRLTVL.

This sequence joins TRBV14 and TRBJ1-1; D is unresolved. The CDR3 contains 13 residues. Germline V gene sequence: CDR1 SGHDN, CDR2 FVKESK. V lost 1 base and J lost 5, with 8 bases in between. The CDR3 nucleotides read TGTGCCAGCAGCCAAGTTCTGGGGACTGAAGCTTTCTTT. Amino acids: CASSQVLGTEAFF.

The rearrangement links TRBV5-1 to TRBJ2-3, with D uncertain. The germline V gene encodes CDR1 SGHRS and CDR2 YFSETQ. V was clipped by 5 bases and J by 1 base, with 11 bases between them. This CDR3 is built from 14 residues. The CDR3 sequence is CASRTSQRTDTQYF. As DNA, the CDR3 is TGCGCCAGCAGGACCTCCCAACGCACAGATACGCAGTATTTT.